This T cell receptor beta chain originates from a study of preoperative IRX-2 immunotherapy in early breast cancer. The method was immunoSEQ multiplex PCR; TCRdb's version includes in-frame clones alone and lacks a portion of them. Counted here are some 19,000 clones, about 85% occurring once; the ten biggest clones make up roughly 1.2%. This CDR3 has 13 amino acids. Germline CDR1 reads GTSNPN; CDR2 reads SVGIG (reference sequence). Trimming cost V 5 bases and J 1 base, with 9 bases left between them. Sample treatment: preoperative locoregional IRX-2 cytokine immunotherapy. This phase Ib study tested locoregional IRX-2 cytokine immunotherapy given before surgery.

Sequenced here: lymph node tissue, sampled after IRX-2 immunotherapy. This TCR came from a human donor with breast cancer. The chain employs TRBV30 and TRBJ1-3, with no clear D. CDR3 DNA sequence: TGTGCCTGGGGGGTGGCATCTGGAAACACCATATATTTT. Translated, it gives CAWGVASGNTIYF.